The rows below give T cell receptor beta chains drawn from one sample of a study of T-cell reconstitution after alpha-beta-depleted transplantation in children. TCRdb reprocessed the PCR reads with MiXCR, giving one entry per CDR3 protein. The sample includes some 500,000 distinct CDR3 sequences, 30% to 35% of them seen just once. This material consisted of PBMCs from the stem cell graft donor, taken from the stem cell graft. Receptor source: a human donor who donated a stem cell graft to a child with aplastic anemia. CDR3s include the opening cysteine and the closing phenylalanine or tryptophan. A D gene is named only where the DNA matches it firmly. A clone size is listed for some rows: how often the clone was seen (once, few, many), or a class if it is expanded.

D	length	V	J	size	DNA	CDR3
.	14	TRBV11-2	TRBJ1-5	once	TGTGCCAGCAGCTTAGATGGAGGAGATCAGCCCCAGCATTTT	CASSLDGGDQPQHF
.	15	TRBV7-8	TRBJ1-2	few	TGTGCCAGCAGCTTAGGGACAGCCCTAATAGTTGGCTACACCTTC	CASSLGTALIVGYTF
.	15	TRBV7-9	TRBJ1-1	few	TGTGCCAGCAGCTCATATCAAGGGGGTGGCACTGAAGCTTTCTTT	CASSSYQGGGTEAFF
.	16	TRBV5-1	TRBJ1-3	.	TGCGCCAGCAGCCAGACTACGGGACGGACTGGAAACACCATATATTTT	CASSQTTGRTGNTIYF
.	13	TRBV19	TRBJ2-1	few	TGTGCCAGTAGGCATCCCCAGGCCAATGAGCAGTTCTTC	CASRHPQANEQFF
.	14	TRBV18	TRBJ1-2	.	TGTGCCAGCTCACCACCCCCAGAAGGCGATGGCTACACCTTC	CASSPPPEGDGYTF
.	14	TRBV4-3	TRBJ1-1	.	TGCGCCAGCAGGTACGGGGGTACTAACACTGAAGCTTTCTTT	CASRYGGTNTEAFF
.	13	TRBV20-1	TRBJ1-6	few	TGCAGTGCTAGCAGAGCGAATAATTCACCCCTCCACTTT	CSASRANNSPLHF
TRBD1	15	TRBV27	TRBJ1-1	once	TGTGCCAGCAGCCGAATCGGGACAGGGAACACTGAAGCTTTCTTT	CASSRIGTGNTEAFF
.	14	TRBV20-1	TRBJ1-1	.	TGCAGTGTTCCCCGAGTCGGGGCCATACCTGAAGCTTTCTTT	CSVPRVGAIPEAFF
.	15	TRBV12-3/TRBV12-4	TRBJ2-7	once	TGTGCCAGCAGTTTGTCAGGGCTCCACTCCTACGAGCAGTACTTC	CASSLSGLHSYEQYF